Shown below are 12 T cell receptor beta chains from a single sample sequenced in a study of technical replicates of blood from a few donors. Assay: immunoSEQ multiplex PCR; the TCRdb copy retains only in-frame clones and omits some. Among just over 70,000 clones listed, roughly 94% were seen once. Sequenced: T cells isolated from PBMCs. The receptors originated from a human donor in good health.

The J gene is TRBJ2-1, the V gene TRBV6-6; TRBD2 agrees at 7 bases. The CDR3 has 14 amino acids. Germline assignment: CDR1 MNHNY and CDR2 SVGAGI (reference sequence). The V gene end was trimmed by 4 bases and the J gene end by 3 bases; junction bases not matched to a gene: 3. CDR3 sequence reads: CASSWGGRYNEQFF. The CDR3 DNA sequence: TGTGCCAGCAGTTGGGGGGGTCGCTACAATGAGCAGTTCTTC.

V gene TRBV7-2 combines with J gene TRBJ1-2; weak D call: TRBD1 (5 bases). V lost 5 bases, J lost 5 bases, and 18 bases lay in between. Germline CDR1 and CDR2: SGHTA and FQGNSA. This CDR3 is built from 15 residues. The CDR3 is CASSRAGGVNYGYTF. The CDR3 nucleotides read TGTGCCAGCAGCCGAGCCGGGGGGGTAAATTATGGCTACACCTTC.

This rearrangement joins TRBV7-9 to TRBJ1-2, with 8 bases identical to TRBD1. The CDR3 totals 14 residues. The germline V gene has CDR1 SEHNR and CDR2 FQNEAQ (reference sequence). Trimming took 0 bases from V and 8 from J; bases not matched to a gene: 5. CDR3 in amino acids: CASSLADRGQGYTF. CDR3 DNA: TGTGCCAGCAGCTTAGCCGACAGGGGTCAAGGCTACACCTTC.

The chain has TRBV9 and TRBJ1-1; TRBD1 might be the D (6 bases). The CDR3 length is 14 residues. The germline CDR1 and CDR2 sequences are SGDLS and YYNGEE. V lost 4 bases and J 2 bases, leaving 12 bases between the germline ends. The CDR3 protein is CASSPQGLNTEAFF. The CDR3 region has the DNA TGTGCCAGCAGCCCACAGGGCCTCAACACTGAAGCTTTCTTT.

The chain is built from TRBV19 and TRBJ1-1; tentatively, D is TRBD1 (5 bases). Deletions cut 1 base from V and 7 bases from J, with 16 bases between. This CDR3 region has 15 residues. The germline V gene has CDR1 LNHDA and CDR2 SQIVND (reference sequence). Written as DNA, the CDR3 is TGTGCCAGTAGTATAGGCCCATCAGCGGGGCTTGAAGCTTTCTTT. Translation gives CASSIGPSAGLEAFF.

The chain's CDR3 is CAWSVRRQSSYGYTF. CDR3 sequence (DNA): TGTGCCTGGAGTGTACGGAGACAGTCCAGCTATGGCTACACCTTC. The chain links TRBV30 to TRBJ1-2; weak D call: TRBD1 (5 bases). The V and J ends lost 0 bases and 4 bases respectively, with 15 bases between them. The CDR3 is 15 residues long. From germline, CDR1 is GTSNPN and CDR2 SVGIG (reference sequence).

The J gene is TRBJ1-1, the V gene TRBV9, with no clear D. The CDR3 has 17 residues. Trimming cost V 3 bases and J 6 bases, with 24 bases left between them. Germline-derived CDR1 and CDR2 are SGDLS and YYNGEE. The CDR3, as DNA: TGTGCCAGCAGCGCGCCTTGGCAGAATTCAATTCGCCCTGAAGCTTTCTTT. Its translation: CASSAPWQNSIRPEAFF.

This chain connects TRBV5-1 to TRBJ1-1; no firm D call. Germline V gene lookup returns CDR1 SGHRS and CDR2 YFSETQ. The CDR3 is 12 residues long. The ends were cut back, 2 bases at V and 5 bases at J, with 7 bases in the middle. CDR3 coding DNA: TGCGCCAGCAGCTTCGGGAGAACTGAAGCTTTCTTT. This gives the protein CASSFGRTEAFF.

J is TRBJ1-2 and V is TRBV6-1; TRBD1 aligns across 8 bases. V lost 0 bases to trimming and J lost 8 bases; unmatched junction nucleotides: 8. The V gene's germline CDR1 is MNHNS and CDR2 SASEGT. The CDR3 spans 15 residues. CDR3 in amino acids: CASSEAGTGYYGYTF. CDR3 in DNA: TGTGCCAGCAGTGAAGCTGGGACAGGTTATTACGGCTACACCTTC.

The chain couples TRBV6-4 to TRBJ1-2, with 8 positions matching TRBD1. J lost 5 bases, V lost 6 bases, and 11 bases had no gene match. Germline V CDR1 and CDR2: MRHNA, SNTAGT. The CDR3 runs 15 residues. The CDR3, as DNA: TGTGCCAGCAGGCCTATGGCGGGACAGGCATATGGCTACACCTTC. Translated: CASRPMAGQAYGYTF.

This chain links TRBV6-6 with TRBJ1-1; tentative D call: TRBD1 (6 bases). The CDR3 runs to 15 residues. CDR1 is MNHNY and CDR2 is SVGAGI in the germline V gene (reference sequence). V dropped 8 bases and J dropped 1 base, with 17 bases sitting between them. Here the CDR3 reads CASDRFEGGNTEAFF. The CDR3 DNA sequence: TGTGCCAGCGACCGTTTCGAAGGGGGGAACACTGAAGCTTTCTTT.

CDR3: CASSSKTLLAAKNNEQFF. In DNA form, the CDR3 reads TGTGCCAGCAGCTCCAAAACATTACTAGCGGCCAAGAACAATGAGCAGTTCTTC. The V call is TRBV11-2, the J call TRBJ2-1, with 8 bases fitting TRBD2. This CDR3 is built from 18 residues. CDR1 is SGHAT, CDR2 FQNNGV, per germline. After removal of 4 bases from V and 5 bases from J, the junction contained 16 bases not matched to a gene.